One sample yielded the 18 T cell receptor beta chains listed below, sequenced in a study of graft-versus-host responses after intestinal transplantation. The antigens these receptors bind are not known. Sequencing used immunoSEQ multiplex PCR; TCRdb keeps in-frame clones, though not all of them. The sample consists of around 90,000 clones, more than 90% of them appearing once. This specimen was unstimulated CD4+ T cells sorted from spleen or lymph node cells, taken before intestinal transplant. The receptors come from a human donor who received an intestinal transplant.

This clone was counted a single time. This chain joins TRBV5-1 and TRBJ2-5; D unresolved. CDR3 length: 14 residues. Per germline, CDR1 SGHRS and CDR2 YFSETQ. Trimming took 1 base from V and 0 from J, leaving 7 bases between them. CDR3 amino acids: CASSLPQYQETQYF. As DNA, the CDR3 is TGCGCCAGCAGCTTGCCACAGTACCAAGAGACCCAGTACTTC.

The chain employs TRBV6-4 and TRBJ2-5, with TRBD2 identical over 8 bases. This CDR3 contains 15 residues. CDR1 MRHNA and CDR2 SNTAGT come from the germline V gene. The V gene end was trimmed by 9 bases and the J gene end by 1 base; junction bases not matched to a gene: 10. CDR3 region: CARLIGTSPQETQYF. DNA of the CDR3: TGTGCCAGACTTATCGGGACTAGTCCCCAAGAGACCCAGTACTTC.

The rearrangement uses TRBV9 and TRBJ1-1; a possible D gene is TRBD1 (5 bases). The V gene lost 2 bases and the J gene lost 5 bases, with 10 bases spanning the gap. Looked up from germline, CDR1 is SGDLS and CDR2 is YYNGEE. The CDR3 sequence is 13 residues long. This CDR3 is CASSVRRETEAFF. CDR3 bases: TGTGCCAGCAGCGTTCGCAGGGAGACTGAAGCTTTCTTT.

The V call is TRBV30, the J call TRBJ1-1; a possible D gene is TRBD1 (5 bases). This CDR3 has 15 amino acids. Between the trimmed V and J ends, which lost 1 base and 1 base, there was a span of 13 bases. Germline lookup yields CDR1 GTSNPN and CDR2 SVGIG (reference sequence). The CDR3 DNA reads TGTGCCTGGAGTGCAAGGGCAGGGCCGAACACTGAAGCTTTCTTT. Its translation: CAWSARAGPNTEAFF.

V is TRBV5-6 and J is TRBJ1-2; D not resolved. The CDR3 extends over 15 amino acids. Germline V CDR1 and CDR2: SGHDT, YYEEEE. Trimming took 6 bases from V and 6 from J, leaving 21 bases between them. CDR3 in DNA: TGTGCCAGCACTTTGTTCAGCCTACTCTTGGATGGCTACACCTTC. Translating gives CASTLFSLLLDGYTF.

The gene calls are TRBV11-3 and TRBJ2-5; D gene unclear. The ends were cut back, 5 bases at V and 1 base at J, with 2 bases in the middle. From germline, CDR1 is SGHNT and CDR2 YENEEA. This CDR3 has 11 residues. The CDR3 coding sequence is TGTGCCAGCAGCGGCCAAGAGACCCAGTACTTC. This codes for CASSGQETQYF. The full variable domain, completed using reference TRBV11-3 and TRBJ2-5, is EAGVVQSPRYKIIEKKQPVAFWCNPISGHNTLYWYLQNLGQGPELLIRYENEEAVDDSQLPKDRFSAERLKGVDSTLKIQPAELGDSAVYLCASSGQETQYFGPGTRLLVL.

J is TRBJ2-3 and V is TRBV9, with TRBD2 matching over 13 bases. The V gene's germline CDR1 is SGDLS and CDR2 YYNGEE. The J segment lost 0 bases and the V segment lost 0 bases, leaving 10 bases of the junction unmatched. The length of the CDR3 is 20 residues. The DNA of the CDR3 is TGTGCCAGCAGCGTAGCTACCGGGACTAGCGGGGCGTCTAGCACAGATACGCAGTATTTT. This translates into CASSVATGTSGASSTDTQYF.

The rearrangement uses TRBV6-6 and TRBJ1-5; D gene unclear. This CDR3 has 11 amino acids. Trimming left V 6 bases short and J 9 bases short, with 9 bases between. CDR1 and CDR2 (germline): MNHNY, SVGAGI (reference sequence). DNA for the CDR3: TGTGCCAGCAGGGAATTTGGGCCCCAGCATTTT. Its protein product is CASREFGPQHF.

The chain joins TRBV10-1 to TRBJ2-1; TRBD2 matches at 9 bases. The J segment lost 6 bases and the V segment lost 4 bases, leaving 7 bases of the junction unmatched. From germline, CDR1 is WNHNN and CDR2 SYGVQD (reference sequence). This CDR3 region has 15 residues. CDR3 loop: CASSASAGGPNEQFF. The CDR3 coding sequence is TGCGCCAGCAGTGCATCGGCGGGAGGGCCCAATGAGCAGTTCTTC.

This CDR3 is CASSPRGGNYGYTF. DNA for the CDR3: TGCGCCAGCAGCCCCCGGGGGGGCAACTATGGCTACACCTTC. This rearrangement joins TRBV5-1 to TRBJ1-2, with D possibly being TRBD1 (6 bases). The CDR3 covers 14 residues. Germline V gene sequence: CDR1 SGHRS, CDR2 YFSETQ. Trimming left V 4 bases short and J 2 bases short, with 12 bases between.

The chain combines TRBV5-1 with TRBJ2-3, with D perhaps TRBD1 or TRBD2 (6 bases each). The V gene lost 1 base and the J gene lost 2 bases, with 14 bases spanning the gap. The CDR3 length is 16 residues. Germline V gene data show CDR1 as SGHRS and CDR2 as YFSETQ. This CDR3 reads CASSLWGAGNTDTQYF. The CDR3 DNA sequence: TGCGCCAGCAGCTTGTGGGGGGCGGGAAACACAGATACGCAGTATTTT. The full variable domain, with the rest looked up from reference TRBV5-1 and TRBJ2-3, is KAGVTQTPRYLIKTRGQQVTLSCSPISGHRSVSWYQQTPGQGLQFLFEYFSETQRNKGNFPGRFSGRQFSNSRSEMNVSTLELGDSALYLCASSLWGAGNTDTQYFGPGTRLTVL.

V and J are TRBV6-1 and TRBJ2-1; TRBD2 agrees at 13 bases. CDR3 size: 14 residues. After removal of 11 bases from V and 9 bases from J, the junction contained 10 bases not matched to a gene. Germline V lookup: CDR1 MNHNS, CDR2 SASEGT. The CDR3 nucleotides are TGTGCCTCATCTCCGGGACTAGCGGGAAGTGAGCAGTTCTTC. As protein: CASSPGLAGSEQFF.

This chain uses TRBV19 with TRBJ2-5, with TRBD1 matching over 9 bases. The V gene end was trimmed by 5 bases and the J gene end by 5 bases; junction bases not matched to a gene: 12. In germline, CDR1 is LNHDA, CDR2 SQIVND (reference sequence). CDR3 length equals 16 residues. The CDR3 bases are TGTGCCAGTAGTTCATTCCCGGGACAGGGCCGGGAGACCCAGTACTTC. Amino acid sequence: CASSSFPGQGRETQYF. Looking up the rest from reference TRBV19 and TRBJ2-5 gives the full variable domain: DGGITQSPKYLFRKEGQNVTLSCEQNLNHDAMYWYRQDPGQGLRLIYYSQIVNDFQKGDIAEGYSVSREKKESFPLTVTSAQKNPTAFYLCASSSFPGQGRETQYFGPGTRLLVL.

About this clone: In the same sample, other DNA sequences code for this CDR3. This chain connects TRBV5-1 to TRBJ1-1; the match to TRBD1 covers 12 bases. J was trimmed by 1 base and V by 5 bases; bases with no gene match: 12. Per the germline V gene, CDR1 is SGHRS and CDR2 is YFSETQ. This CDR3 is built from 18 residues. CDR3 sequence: CASRSGQGALRSNTEAFF. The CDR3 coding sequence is TGCGCCAGCAGATCGGGACAGGGGGCTTTGAGATCGAACACTGAAGCTTTCTTT.

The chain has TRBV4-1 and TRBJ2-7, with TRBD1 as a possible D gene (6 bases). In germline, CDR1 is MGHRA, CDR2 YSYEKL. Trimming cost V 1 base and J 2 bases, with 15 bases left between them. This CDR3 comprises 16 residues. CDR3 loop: CASSQGQGPGAYEQYF. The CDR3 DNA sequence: TGCGCCAGCAGCCAAGGGCAGGGGCCCGGGGCCTACGAGCAGTACTTC.

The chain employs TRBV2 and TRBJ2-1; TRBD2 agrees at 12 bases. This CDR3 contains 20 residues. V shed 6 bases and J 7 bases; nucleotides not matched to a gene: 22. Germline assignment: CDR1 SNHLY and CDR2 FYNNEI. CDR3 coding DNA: TGTGCCAGCAGGGCCCCCGAGACCACTAGCGGGAGGATAAATAGGAATGAGCAGTTCTTC. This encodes CASRAPETTSGRINRNEQFF.

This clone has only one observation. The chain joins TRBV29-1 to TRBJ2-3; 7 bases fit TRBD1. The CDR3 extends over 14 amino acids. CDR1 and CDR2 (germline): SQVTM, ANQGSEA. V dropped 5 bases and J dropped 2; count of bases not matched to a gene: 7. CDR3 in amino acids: CSVLGQDLTDTQYF. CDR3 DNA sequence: TGCAGCGTTCTCGGACAGGACCTCACAGATACGCAGTATTTT.

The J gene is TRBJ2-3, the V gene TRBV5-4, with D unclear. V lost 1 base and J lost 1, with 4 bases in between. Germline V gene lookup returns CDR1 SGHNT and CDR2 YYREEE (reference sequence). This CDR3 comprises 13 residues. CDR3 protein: CASSLPGTDTQYF. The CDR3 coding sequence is TGTGCCAGCAGCTTGCCGGGCACAGATACGCAGTATTTT.